These 27 T cell receptor beta chains came from one sample sequenced in a study of shared clonotypes between healthy human individuals. The table came from immunoSEQ multiplex PCR; TCRdb's copy has only in-frame clones and leaves some out. Among approximately 2.1 million clones, about 92% were seen once, and the ten largest hold under 0.45%. Material for sequencing was naive CD4+ T cells from PBMCs. Subset defined: CD45RA+ positively selected. These TCRs come from a young man in good health. Some clones in this sample may be carry-over from other donors' samples.

The chain is built from TRBV29-1 and TRBJ1-5; 7 bases agree with TRBD1. With 7 bases clipped from V and 6 bases from J, the junction kept 9 bases outside the gene matches. The germline V gene encodes CDR1 SQVTM and CDR2 ANQGSEA. This CDR3 is 13 amino acids long. The CDR3 is CSALEAGGQPQHF. As DNA, the CDR3 is TGCAGCGCCCTGGAGGCAGGGGGTCAGCCCCAGCATTTT.

J is TRBJ2-5 and V is TRBV5-4; no definite D call. CDR3 length: 12 residues. V was shortened by 1 base and J by 5 bases, with 6 bases between the two germline ends. The germline V gene has CDR1 SGHNT and CDR2 YYREEE (reference sequence). The CDR3, as DNA: TGTGCCAGCAGCTTGATCAGCGAGACCCAGTACTTC. The encoded protein is CASSLISETQYF.

The chain joins TRBV6-5 to TRBJ2-4; 8 nucleotides match TRBD2. This CDR3 has 14 residues. Germline loops: CDR1 MNHEY, CDR2 SVGAGI. V dropped 7 bases and J dropped 1; count of bases not matched to a gene: 3. In DNA, the CDR3 is TGTGCCAGCACCAGCGGGGGTGCCAAAAACATTCAGTACTTC. Encoded protein: CASTSGGAKNIQYF.

V and J are TRBV19 and TRBJ2-5; D ambiguous. V lost 0 bases, J lost 5 bases, and 7 bases lay in between. CDR1 and CDR2 (germline): LNHDA, SQIVND (reference sequence). The CDR3 spans 13 residues. The CDR3 loop is CASSIDLGETQYF. Here the CDR3 DNA reads TGTGCCAGTAGTATAGATCTAGGGGAGACCCAGTACTTC.

This chain connects TRBV18 to TRBJ1-2; D not resolved. CDR3 length: 15 amino acids. The ends were cut back, 1 base at V and 6 bases at J, with 15 bases in the middle. Germline values: CDR1 KGHSH, CDR2 LQKENI. Here the CDR3 DNA reads TGTGCCAGCTCACCACAGGAAGGGAGCCGACATGGCTACACCTTC. Its protein product is CASSPQEGSRHGYTF.

Only one count was recorded for this clone. The V call is TRBV19, the J call TRBJ2-1; D may correspond to TRBD1 or TRBD2 (6 bases each). Germline CDR1 LNHDA, CDR2 SQIVND (reference sequence). The CDR3 is 16 amino acids. Trimming took off 6 bases at V and 3 bases at J, with 18 bases between the two ends. The CDR3 here is CASSDRNGGRYNEQFF. The CDR3 DNA follows: TGTGCCAGTAGCGACAGAAACGGGGGCCGCTACAATGAGCAGTTCTTC.

The J gene is TRBJ2-3, the V gene TRBV18; D gene uncertain. The CDR3 has 13 residues. Per the germline V gene, CDR1 is KGHSH and CDR2 is LQKENI. The V and J ends lost 5 bases and 6 bases respectively, with 12 bases between them. The CDR3 spells CASSASLGDTQYF. In nucleotides, the CDR3 is TGTGCCAGCTCAGCCTCGTTGGGCGATACGCAGTATTTT.

The chain couples TRBV7-9 to TRBJ2-5; the D gene is possibly TRBD2 (5 bases). Trimming removed 6 bases from V and 7 bases from J, with 15 bases in between. CDR3 length: 13 amino acids. From germline, CDR1 is SEHNR and CDR2 FQNEAQ (reference sequence). The CDR3 DNA reads as TGTGCCAGCAGTCCGGGGAACGCCCCGACCCAGTACTTC. This translates into CASSPGNAPTQYF.

The chain carries TRBV5-4 and TRBJ1-1; D ambiguous. The CDR3 extends over 12 amino acids. The germline gives CDR1 SGHNT, CDR2 YYREEE (reference sequence). V was shortened by 3 bases and J by 5 bases, with 8 bases between the two germline ends. CDR3 sequence reads: CASSSVRTEAFF. The CDR3 DNA sequence: TGTGCCAGCAGCTCTGTTAGGACTGAAGCTTTCTTT.

Remarks on this clone: This sample includes further DNA sequences coding for the same CDR3. This chain links TRBV19 with TRBJ1-1; D gene ambiguous. V was clipped by 6 bases and J by 1 base, with 3 bases between them. Germline CDR1 LNHDA, CDR2 SQIVND (reference sequence). There are 11 residues in the CDR3. In DNA, the CDR3 is TGTGCCAGTAGAAGGAACACTGAAGCTTTCTTT. Protein product: CASRRNTEAFF. The variable domain in full, with the rest retrieved from reference TRBV19 and TRBJ1-1, is DGGITQSPKYLFRKEGQNVTLSCEQNLNHDAMYWYRQDPGQGLRLIYYSQIVNDFQKGDIAEGYSVSREKKESFPLTVTSAQKNPTAFYLCASRRNTEAFFGQGTRLTVV.

CDR3 protein: CASKYPGPTFAGELFF. CDR3 DNA sequence: TGTGCCAGCAAGTACCCGGGGCCTACCTTCGCCGGGGAGCTGTTTTTT. The chain carries TRBV7-9 and TRBJ2-2; D possibly matches TRBD1 or TRBD2 (5 bases each). V was cut by 7 bases and J by 6 bases, with 21 bases left in between. Germline CDR1 is SEHNR and CDR2 is FQNEAQ (reference sequence). The CDR3 has 16 residues. Full variable domain (missing parts from reference TRBV7-9 and TRBJ2-2): DTGVSQNPRHKITKRGQNVTFRCDPISEHNRLYWYRQTLGQGPEFLTYFQNEAQLEKSRLLSDRFSAERPKGSFSTLEIQRTEQGDSAMYLCASKYPGPTFAGELFFGEGSRLTVL.

The rearrangement joins TRBV30 to TRBJ1-4; possibly TRBD1 for D (5 bases). Looked up from germline, CDR1 is GTSNPN and CDR2 is SVGIG (reference sequence). Deletions cut 2 bases from V and 8 bases from J, with 18 bases between. CDR3 length: 15 amino acids. Here the CDR3 reads CAWSSGGPRGEKLFF. The DNA for the CDR3 is TGTGCCTGGAGTTCTGGGGGTCCCCGGGGGGAAAAACTGTTTTTT.

This chain connects TRBV7-8 to TRBJ1-5; D possibly corresponds to TRBD1 (6 bases). The germline CDR1 and CDR2 sequences are SGHVS and FQNEAQ. The V and J ends lost 5 bases and 4 bases respectively, with 18 bases between them. The CDR3 has 16 amino acids. The CDR3: CASSPAGTGINQPQHF. The CDR3 DNA follows: TGTGCCAGCAGCCCGGCAGGCACAGGGATTAATCAGCCCCAGCATTTT.

The chain carries TRBV28 and TRBJ1-2; TRBD1 agrees at 10 bases. The germline V gene encodes CDR1 MDHEN and CDR2 SYDVKM. Trimming at V came to 8 bases and at J to 3 bases, leaving 6 bases not matched to a gene. This CDR3 spans 14 amino acids. The CDR3 loop reads CASRQGAQYYGYTF. The CDR3 nucleotides read TGTGCCAGCCGACAGGGGGCGCAATACTATGGCTACACCTTC.

The CDR3 DNA reads as TGTGCCAGCAACCCTGTTCTCGGGTTGGCCGGGGAGCTGTTTTTT. Its protein product is CASNPVLGLAGELFF. The chain is built from TRBV27 and TRBJ2-2; the D is unclear. Germline-derived CDR1 and CDR2 are MNHEY and SMNVEV (reference sequence). CDR3 length: 15 amino acids. The V and J ends lost 7 bases and 6 bases respectively, with 18 bases between them.

This clone was seen a handful of times. The sample contains more than one DNA sequence encoding this CDR3. This rearrangement joins TRBV7-8 to TRBJ1-5, with D hard to call. V lost 5 bases and J lost 2, with 7 bases in between. This CDR3 comprises 13 residues. The V gene's germline CDR1 is SGHVS and CDR2 FQNEAQ. CDR3 in amino acids: CASSRQGNQPQHF. Written as DNA, the CDR3 is TGTGCCAGCAGCCGGCAGGGCAATCAGCCCCAGCATTTT.

This clone has only one observation. This sequence joins TRBV4-3 and TRBJ2-3; D possibly corresponds to TRBD1 (6 bases). Between the trimmed V and J ends, which lost 0 bases and 1 base, there was a span of 11 bases. The CDR3 contains 16 residues. Per germline, CDR1 LGHNA and CDR2 YSLEER. DNA of the CDR3: TGCGCCAGCAGCCAAGATAGGTGGGGGCGCACAGATACGCAGTATTTT. This sequence encodes CASSQDRWGRTDTQYF.

The chain is built from TRBV5-5 and TRBJ2-1, with a tentative D call TRBD1 (5 bases). Germline V gene sequence: CDR1 SGHKS, CDR2 YYEKEE (reference sequence). Trimming left V 4 bases short and J 8 bases short, with 13 bases between. This CDR3 is 13 amino acids long. As DNA, the CDR3 is TGTGCCAGCAGCCCGCTCGTCAGGGATGAGCAGTTCTTC. Residues: CASSPLVRDEQFF.

V gene TRBV6-6 combines with J gene TRBJ2-7; a weak D match, TRBD2 (7 bases). Germline V CDR1 and CDR2: MNHNY, SVGAGI (reference sequence). Trimming removed 5 bases from V and 5 bases from J, with 19 bases in between. This CDR3 is 15 amino acids long. DNA for the CDR3: TGTGCCAGCAGTGGAACTGACGGGGGGCTCAACGAGCAGTACTTC. Translated: CASSGTDGGLNEQYF.

The chain has TRBV7-3 and TRBJ2-7; 12 positions match TRBD2. The V gene end was trimmed by 5 bases and the J gene end by 4 bases; junction bases not matched to a gene: 12. This CDR3 region has 17 residues. The germline V gene has CDR1 SGHTA and CDR2 FQGTGA. CDR3 loop: CASSHIKGTSGRYEQYF. As DNA, the CDR3 is TGTGCCAGCAGCCATATCAAGGGCACTAGCGGGAGGTACGAGCAGTACTTC.

The chain links TRBV4-3 to TRBJ2-7, with TRBD2 as a possible D gene (5 bases). CDR3 length: 15 residues. Per germline, CDR1 LGHNA and CDR2 YSLEER. Trimming removed 0 bases at V and 4 bases at J, with 13 bases between. CDR3 sequence reads: CASSQEAGVGYEQYF. The DNA for the CDR3 is TGCGCCAGCAGCCAAGAAGCCGGGGTGGGGTACGAGCAGTACTTC.

Regarding this clone: Additional DNA sequences in this sample encode the identical CDR3. The rearrangement joins TRBV19 to TRBJ2-7; a weak D match, TRBD1 (6 bases). This CDR3 is built from 13 residues. V lost 5 bases to trimming and J lost 2 bases, with 10 bases between them. CDR1 is LNHDA, CDR2 SQIVND, per germline (reference sequence). CDR3 DNA: TGTGCCAGTAGTCCTGGGACAACCTACGAGCAGTACTTC. Translating it yields CASSPGTTYEQYF.

Notes on this clone: The same CDR3 arises from other DNA sequences in this sample as well. This chain joins TRBV9 and TRBJ2-5, with 11 bases that match TRBD2. CDR3 size: 15 residues. V was pared by 0 bases and J by 4 bases, with 2 bases of the junction left unmatched. Germline CDR1 and CDR2: SGDLS and YYNGEE. CDR3 region: CASSVGLAGGETQYF. CDR3 DNA: TGTGCCAGCAGCGTAGGTCTAGCGGGAGGAGAGACCCAGTACTTC.

The genes are TRBV7-6 and TRBJ1-1; D gene uncertain. Trimming took 5 bases from V and 1 from J, leaving 14 bases between them. The germline V gene has CDR1 SGHVS and CDR2 FNYEAQ. The CDR3 length is 15 residues. CDR3 DNA: TGTGCCAGCAGCCCTTACCCCCAAGGGAACACTGAAGCTTTCTTT. This translates into CASSPYPQGNTEAFF.

The V and J genes are TRBV13 and TRBJ2-7; 11 bases map to TRBD1. With 5 bases clipped from V and 5 bases from J, the junction kept 8 bases outside the gene matches. CDR1 PRHDT and CDR2 FYEKMQ come from the germline V gene (reference sequence). This CDR3 comprises 15 residues. DNA of the CDR3: TGTGCCAGCAGCGGGGGGACAGGGGGTCGGGACGAGCAGTACTTC. It translates to CASSGGTGGRDEQYF.

V and J are TRBV19 and TRBJ1-5; D is uncertain. Trimming stripped 5 bases from V and 2 bases from J, with 13 bases between. CDR1 and CDR2 from the germline V gene are LNHDA and SQIVND (reference sequence). The CDR3 length is 15 residues. CDR3 residues: CASSPVGTGNQPQHF. In DNA form, the CDR3 reads TGTGCCAGTAGTCCAGTGGGTACGGGCAATCAGCCCCAGCATTTT.

The CDR3 nucleotides are TGTGCCAGCGGGACGACTAGGGACGGGGCAGATACGCAGTATTTT. Amino acid sequence: CASGTTRDGADTQYF. This chain uses TRBV5-4 with TRBJ2-3, with a possible D match to TRBD2 (6 bases). V was pared by 7 bases and J by 4 bases, with 19 bases between. The CDR3 covers 15 residues. The germline gives CDR1 SGHNT, CDR2 YYREEE (reference sequence). Full variable domain (outside the CDR3, taken from reference TRBV5-4 and TRBJ2-3): ETGVTQSPTHLIKTRGQQVTLRCSSQSGHNTVSWYQQALGQGPQFIFQYYREEENGRGNFPPRFSGLQFPNYSSELNVNALELDDSALYLCASGTTRDGADTQYFGPGTRLTVL.